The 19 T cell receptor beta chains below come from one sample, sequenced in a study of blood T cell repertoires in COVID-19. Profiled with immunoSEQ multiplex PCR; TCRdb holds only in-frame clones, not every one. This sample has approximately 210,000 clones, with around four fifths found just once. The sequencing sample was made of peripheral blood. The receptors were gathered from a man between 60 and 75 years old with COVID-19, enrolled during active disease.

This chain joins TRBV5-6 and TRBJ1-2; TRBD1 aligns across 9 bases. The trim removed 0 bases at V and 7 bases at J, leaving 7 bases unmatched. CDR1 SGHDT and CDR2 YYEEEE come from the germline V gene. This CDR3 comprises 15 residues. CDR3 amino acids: CASSLGGTGSSGYTF. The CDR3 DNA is TGTGCCAGCAGCTTGGGAGGGACAGGGTCGAGTGGCTACACCTTC.

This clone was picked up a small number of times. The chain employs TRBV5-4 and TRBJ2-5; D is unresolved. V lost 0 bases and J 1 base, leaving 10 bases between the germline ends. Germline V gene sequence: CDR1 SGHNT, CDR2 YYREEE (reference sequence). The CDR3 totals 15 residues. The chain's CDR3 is CASSLGLGTQETQYF. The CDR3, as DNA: TGTGCCAGCAGCTTGGGACTGGGTACCCAAGAGACCCAGTACTTC.

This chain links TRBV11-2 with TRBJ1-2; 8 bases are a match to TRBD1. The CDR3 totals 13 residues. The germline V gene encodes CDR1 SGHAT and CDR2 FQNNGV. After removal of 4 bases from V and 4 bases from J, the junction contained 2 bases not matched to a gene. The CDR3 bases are TGTGCCAGCAGCTCGACAGGGGCCTATGGCTACACCTTC. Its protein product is CASSSTGAYGYTF.

DNA for the CDR3: TGTGCCAGCAGGGCCGGTGGGGGAGGTGGCTACACCTTC. It encodes CASRAGGGGGYTF. The rearrangement links TRBV25-1 to TRBJ1-2, with D possibly matching TRBD1 (5 bases). V was cut by 6 bases and J by 7 bases, with 15 bases left in between. The V gene's germline CDR1 is MGHDK and CDR2 SYGVNS. The CDR3 sequence is 13 residues long.

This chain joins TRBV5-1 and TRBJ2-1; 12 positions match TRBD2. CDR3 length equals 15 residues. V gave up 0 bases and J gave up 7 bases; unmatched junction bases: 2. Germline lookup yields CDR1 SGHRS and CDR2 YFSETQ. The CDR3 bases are TGCGCCAGCAGCTTGGCTAGCGGGAGGGCGAATGAGCAGTTCTTC. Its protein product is CASSLASGRANEQFF.

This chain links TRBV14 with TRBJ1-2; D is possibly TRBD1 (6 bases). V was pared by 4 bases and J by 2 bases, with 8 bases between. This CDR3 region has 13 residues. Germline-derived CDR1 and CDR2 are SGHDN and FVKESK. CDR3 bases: TGTGCCAGCAGCCCGACAGGAAACTATGGCTACACCTTC. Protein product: CASSPTGNYGYTF.

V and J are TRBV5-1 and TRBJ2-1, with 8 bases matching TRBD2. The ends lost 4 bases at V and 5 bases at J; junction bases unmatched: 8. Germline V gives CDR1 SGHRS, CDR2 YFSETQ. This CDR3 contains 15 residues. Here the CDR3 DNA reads TGCGCCAGCAGCCCACGGACTAGCAGAGACAATGAGCAGTTCTTC. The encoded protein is CASSPRTSRDNEQFF.

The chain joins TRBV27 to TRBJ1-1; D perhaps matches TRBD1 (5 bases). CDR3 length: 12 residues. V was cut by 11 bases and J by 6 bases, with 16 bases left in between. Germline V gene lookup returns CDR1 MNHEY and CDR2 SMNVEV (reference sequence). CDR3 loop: CAVGGRWAEAFF. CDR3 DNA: TGTGCCGTGGGGGGTAGGTGGGCTGAAGCTTTCTTT.

CDR3 residues: CAISDLRSEAFF. For the CDR3, the DNA is TGTGCCATCAGCGACTTACGGTCCGAAGCTTTCTTT. This chain links TRBV10-3 with TRBJ1-1; D not certain. Germline CDR1 and CDR2: ENHRY and SYGVKD. The CDR3 length is 12 residues. V dropped 6 bases and J dropped 8 bases, with 13 bases sitting between them.

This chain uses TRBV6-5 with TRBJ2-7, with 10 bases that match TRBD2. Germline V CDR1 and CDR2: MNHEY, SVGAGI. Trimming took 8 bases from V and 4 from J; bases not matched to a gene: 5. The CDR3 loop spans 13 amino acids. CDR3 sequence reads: CASQRTSGYEQYF. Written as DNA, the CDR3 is TGTGCCAGCCAAAGGACTAGCGGTTACGAGCAGTACTTC.

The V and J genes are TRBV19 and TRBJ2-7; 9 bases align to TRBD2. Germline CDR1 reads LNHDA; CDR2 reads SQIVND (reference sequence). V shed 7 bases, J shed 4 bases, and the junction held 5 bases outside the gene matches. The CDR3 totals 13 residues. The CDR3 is CASKRTSEYEQYF. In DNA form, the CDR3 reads TGTGCCAGTAAAAGGACTAGCGAGTACGAGCAGTACTTC.

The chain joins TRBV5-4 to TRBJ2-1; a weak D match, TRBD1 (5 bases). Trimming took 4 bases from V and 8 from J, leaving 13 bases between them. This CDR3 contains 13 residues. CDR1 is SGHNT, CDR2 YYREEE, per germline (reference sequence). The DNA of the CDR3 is TGTGCCAGCAGCCCCACCACAGGAGATGAGCAGTTCTTC. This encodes CASSPTTGDEQFF.

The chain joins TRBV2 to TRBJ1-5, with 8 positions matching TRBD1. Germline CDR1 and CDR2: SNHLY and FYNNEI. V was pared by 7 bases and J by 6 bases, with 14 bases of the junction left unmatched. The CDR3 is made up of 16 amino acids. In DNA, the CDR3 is TGTGCCAGCACCTCCGGACAGGGTGGTGTGGGTCAGCCCCAGCATTTT. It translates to CASTSGQGGVGQPQHF.

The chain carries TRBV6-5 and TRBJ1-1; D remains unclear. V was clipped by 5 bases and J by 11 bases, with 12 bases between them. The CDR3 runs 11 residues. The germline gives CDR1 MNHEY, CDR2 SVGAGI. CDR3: CASSLNRRAFF. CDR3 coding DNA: TGTGCCAGCAGTCTGAACCGGAGGGCTTTCTTT.

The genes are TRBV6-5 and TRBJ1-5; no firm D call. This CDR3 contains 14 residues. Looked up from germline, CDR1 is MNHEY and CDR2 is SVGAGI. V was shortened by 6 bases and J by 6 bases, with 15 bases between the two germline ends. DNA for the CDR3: TGTGCCAGCAGAGCGGTGGGTCCTATTCAGCCCCAGCATTTT. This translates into CASRAVGPIQPQHF.

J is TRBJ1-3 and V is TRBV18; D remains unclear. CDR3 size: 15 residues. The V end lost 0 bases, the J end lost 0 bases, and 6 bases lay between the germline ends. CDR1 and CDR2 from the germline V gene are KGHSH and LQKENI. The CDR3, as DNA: TGTGCCAGCTCACCACCGCAGGCCTCTGGAAACACCATATATTTT. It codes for CASSPPQASGNTIYF.

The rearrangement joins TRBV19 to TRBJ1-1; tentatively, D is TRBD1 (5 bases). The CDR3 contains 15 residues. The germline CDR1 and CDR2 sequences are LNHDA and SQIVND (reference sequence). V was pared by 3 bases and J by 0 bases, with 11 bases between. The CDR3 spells CASSIGGVMNTEAFF. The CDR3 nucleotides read TGTGCCAGTAGTATCGGAGGGGTAATGAACACTGAAGCTTTCTTT.

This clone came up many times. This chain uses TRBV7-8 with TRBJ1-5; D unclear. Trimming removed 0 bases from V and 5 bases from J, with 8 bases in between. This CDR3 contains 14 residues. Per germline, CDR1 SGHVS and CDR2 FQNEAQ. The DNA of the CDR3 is TGTGCCAGCAGCTTAGCTTGGAGGGATCAGCCCCAGCATTTT. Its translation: CASSLAWRDQPQHF.

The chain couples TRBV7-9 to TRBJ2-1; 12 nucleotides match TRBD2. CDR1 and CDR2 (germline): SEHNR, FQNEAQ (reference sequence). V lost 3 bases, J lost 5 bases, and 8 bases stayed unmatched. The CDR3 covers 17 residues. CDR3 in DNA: TGTGCCAGCAGCTTGAATCGAGGACTAGCGGGGAACAATGAGCAGTTCTTC. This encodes CASSLNRGLAGNNEQFF.